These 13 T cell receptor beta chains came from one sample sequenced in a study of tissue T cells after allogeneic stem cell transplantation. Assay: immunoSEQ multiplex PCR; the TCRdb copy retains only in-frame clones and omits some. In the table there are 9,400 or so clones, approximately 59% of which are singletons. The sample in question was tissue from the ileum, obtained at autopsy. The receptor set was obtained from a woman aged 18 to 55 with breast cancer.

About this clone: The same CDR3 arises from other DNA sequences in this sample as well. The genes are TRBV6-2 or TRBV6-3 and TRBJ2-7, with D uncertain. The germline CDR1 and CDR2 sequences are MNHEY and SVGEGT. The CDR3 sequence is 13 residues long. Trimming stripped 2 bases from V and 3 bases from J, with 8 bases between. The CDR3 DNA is TGTGCCAGCAGTTACGTGGCGAGCTACGAGCAGTACTTC. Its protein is CASSYVASYEQYF.

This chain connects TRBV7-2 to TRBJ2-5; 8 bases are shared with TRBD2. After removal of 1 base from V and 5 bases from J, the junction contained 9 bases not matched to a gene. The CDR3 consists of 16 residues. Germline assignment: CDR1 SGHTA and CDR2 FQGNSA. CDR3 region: CASSLEWRGGRETQYF. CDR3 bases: TGTGCCAGCAGCTTAGAATGGCGCGGCGGGAGGGAGACCCAGTACTTC.

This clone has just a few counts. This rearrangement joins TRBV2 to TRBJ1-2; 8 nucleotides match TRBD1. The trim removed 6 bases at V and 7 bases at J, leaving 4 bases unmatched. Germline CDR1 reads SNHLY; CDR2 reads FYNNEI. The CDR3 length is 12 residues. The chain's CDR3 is CASRRQGSGYTF. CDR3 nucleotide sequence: TGTGCCAGCAGACGACAGGGGTCTGGCTACACCTTC. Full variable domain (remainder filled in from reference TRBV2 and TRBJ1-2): EPEVTQTPSHQVTQMGQEVILRCVPISNHLYFYWYRQILGQKVEFLVSFYNNEISEKSEIFDDQFSVERPDGSNFTLKIRSTKLEDSAMYFCASRRQGSGYTFGSGTRLTVV.

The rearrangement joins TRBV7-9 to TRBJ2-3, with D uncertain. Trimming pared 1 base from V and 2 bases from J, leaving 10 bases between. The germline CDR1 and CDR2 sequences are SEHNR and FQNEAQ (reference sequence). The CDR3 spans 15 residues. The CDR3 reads CASSLEYTNTDTQYF. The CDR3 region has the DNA TGTGCCAGCAGCTTAGAGTACACCAACACAGATACGCAGTATTTT.

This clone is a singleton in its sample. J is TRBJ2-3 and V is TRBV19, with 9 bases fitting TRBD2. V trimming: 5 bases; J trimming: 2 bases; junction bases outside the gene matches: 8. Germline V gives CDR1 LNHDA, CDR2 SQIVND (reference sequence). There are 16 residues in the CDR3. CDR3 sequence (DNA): TGTGCCAGTAGTTTGCGACTAGCGGCCCCCACAGATACGCAGTATTTT. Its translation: CASSLRLAAPTDTQYF.

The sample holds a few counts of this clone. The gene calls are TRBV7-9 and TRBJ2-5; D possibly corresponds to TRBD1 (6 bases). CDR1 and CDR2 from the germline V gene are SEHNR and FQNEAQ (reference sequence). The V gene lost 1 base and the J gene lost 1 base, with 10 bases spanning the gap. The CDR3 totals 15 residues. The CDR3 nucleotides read TGTGCCAGCAGCTTAGAGAGGACAGCCCAAGAGACCCAGTACTTC. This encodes CASSLERTAQETQYF.

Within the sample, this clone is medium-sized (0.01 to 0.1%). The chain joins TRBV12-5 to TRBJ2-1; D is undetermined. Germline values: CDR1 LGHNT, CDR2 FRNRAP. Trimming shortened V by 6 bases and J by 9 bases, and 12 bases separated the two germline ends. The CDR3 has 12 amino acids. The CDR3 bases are TGTGCTAGTGGCCTGGGGTTACGTGAGCAGTTCTTC. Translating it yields CASGLGLREQFF.

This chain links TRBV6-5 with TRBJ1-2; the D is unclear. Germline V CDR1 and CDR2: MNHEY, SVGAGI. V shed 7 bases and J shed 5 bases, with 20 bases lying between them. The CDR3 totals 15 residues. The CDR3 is CASNLFLRNAYGYTF. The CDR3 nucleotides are TGTGCCAGCAATCTCTTCCTACGGAACGCGTATGGCTACACCTTC.

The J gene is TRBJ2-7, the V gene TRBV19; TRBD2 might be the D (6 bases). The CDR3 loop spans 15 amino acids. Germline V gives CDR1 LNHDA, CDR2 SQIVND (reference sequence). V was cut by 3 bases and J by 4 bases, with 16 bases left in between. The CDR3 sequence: CASSMEGNVEYEQYF. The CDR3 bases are TGTGCCAGTAGTATGGAGGGGAACGTAGAATACGAGCAGTACTTC. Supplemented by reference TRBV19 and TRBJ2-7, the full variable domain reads DGGITQSPKYLFRKEGQNVTLSCEQNLNHDAMYWYRQDPGQGLRLIYYSQIVNDFQKGDIAEGYSVSREKKESFPLTVTSAQKNPTAFYLCASSMEGNVEYEQYFGPGTRLTVT.

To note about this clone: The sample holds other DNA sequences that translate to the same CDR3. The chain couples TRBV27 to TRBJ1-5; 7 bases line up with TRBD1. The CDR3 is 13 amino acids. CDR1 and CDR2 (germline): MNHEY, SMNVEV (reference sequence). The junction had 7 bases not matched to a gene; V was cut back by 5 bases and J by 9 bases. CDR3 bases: TGTGCCAGCAGTATCGACAGGGAGAGGCCCCAGCATTTT. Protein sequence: CASSIDRERPQHF.

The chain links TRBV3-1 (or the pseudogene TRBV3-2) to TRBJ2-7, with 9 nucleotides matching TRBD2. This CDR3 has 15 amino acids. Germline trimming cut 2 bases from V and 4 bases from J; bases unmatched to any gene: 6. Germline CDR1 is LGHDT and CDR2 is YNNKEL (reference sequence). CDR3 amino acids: CASSQMLAGNYEQYF. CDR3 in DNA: TGTGCCAGCAGCCAAATGCTAGCGGGAAATTACGAGCAGTACTTC.

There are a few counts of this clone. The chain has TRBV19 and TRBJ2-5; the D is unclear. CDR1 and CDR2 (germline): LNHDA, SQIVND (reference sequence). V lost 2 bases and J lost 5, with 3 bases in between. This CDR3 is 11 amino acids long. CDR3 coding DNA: TGTGCCAGTAGTATAATGGAGACCCAGTACTTC. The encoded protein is CASSIMETQYF.

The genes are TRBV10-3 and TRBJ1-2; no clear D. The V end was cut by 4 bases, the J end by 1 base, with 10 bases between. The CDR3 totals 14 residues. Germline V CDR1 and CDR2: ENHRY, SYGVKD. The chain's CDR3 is CAISAVAFNYGYTF. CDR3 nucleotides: TGTGCCATCAGTGCTGTTGCTTTTAACTATGGCTACACCTTC.